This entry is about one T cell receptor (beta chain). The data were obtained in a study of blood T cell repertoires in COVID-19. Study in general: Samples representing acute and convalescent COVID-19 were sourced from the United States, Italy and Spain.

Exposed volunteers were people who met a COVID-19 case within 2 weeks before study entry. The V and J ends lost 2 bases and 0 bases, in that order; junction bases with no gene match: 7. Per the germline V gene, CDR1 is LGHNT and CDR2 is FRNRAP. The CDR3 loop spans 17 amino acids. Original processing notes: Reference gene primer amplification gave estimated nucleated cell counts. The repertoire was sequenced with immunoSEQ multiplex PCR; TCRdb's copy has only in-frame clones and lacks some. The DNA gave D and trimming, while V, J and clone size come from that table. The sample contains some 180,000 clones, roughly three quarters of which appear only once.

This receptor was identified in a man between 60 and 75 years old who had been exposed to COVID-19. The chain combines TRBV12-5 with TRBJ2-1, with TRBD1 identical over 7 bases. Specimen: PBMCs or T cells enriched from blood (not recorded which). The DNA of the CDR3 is TGTGCTAGTGGTTTGTACTTACAGGGGCTCTCCTACAATGAGCAGTTCTTC. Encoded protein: CASGLYLQGLSYNEQFF.